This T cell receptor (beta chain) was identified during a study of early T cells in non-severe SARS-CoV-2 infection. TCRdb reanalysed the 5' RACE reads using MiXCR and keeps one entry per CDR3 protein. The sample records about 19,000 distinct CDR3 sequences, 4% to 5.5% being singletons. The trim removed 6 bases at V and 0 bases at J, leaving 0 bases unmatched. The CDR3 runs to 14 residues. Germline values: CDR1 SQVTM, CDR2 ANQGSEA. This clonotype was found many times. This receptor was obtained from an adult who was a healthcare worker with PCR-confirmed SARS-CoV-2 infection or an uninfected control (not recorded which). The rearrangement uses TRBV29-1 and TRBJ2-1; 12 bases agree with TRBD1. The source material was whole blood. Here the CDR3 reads CSVGQGASYNEQFF. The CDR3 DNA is TGCAGCGTGGGACAGGGGGCCTCCTACAATGAGCAGTTCTTC.